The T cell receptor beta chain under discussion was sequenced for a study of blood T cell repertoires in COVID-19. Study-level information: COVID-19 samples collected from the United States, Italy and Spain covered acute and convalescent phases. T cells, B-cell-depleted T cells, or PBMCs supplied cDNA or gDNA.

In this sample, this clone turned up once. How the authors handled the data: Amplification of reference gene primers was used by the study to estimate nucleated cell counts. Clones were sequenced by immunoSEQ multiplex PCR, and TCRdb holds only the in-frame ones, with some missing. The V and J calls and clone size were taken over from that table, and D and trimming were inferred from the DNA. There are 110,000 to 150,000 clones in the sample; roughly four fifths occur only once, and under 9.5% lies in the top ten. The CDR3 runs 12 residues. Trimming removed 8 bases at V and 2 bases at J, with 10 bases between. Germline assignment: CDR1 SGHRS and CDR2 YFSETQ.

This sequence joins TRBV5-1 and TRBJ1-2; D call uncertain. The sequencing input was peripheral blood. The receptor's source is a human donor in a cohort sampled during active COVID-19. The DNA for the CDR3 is TGCGCCAGTTCAGAAACCAACTATGGCTACACCTTC. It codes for CASSETNYGYTF.